This entry lists 20 T cell receptor beta chains sequenced from one sample in a study of blood T cells in healthy people across ages. Primers used in a second PCR of about 7 to 12 cycles were a sample-barcoded 5' primer and a J-beta primer mix. TCRdb redid the calling of the 5' RACE reads with MiXCR, one entry per CDR3 protein. The sample carries about 800,000 distinct CDR3 sequences, approximately 25% recorded once. The same data also went into a second study, on T cells of mothers and their children.

Source material: blood. The source of these receptors is a boy between 10 and 17 years old in good health.

The chain couples TRBV29-1 to TRBJ2-7; a weak D match, TRBD2 (5 bases). Germline loops: CDR1 SQVTM, CDR2 ANQGSEA. The V and J ends lost 1 base and 2 bases respectively, with 15 bases between them. This CDR3 is 15 amino acids long. Here the CDR3 DNA reads TGCAGCGTTGAAGGAAGGTCTAGCCCCCCCTACGAGCAGTACTTC. This gives the protein CSVEGRSSPPYEQYF.

There are a few counts of this clonotype. The chain combines TRBV2 with TRBJ1-4; no clear D. Germline V gives CDR1 SNHLY, CDR2 FYNNEI. V was shortened by 2 bases and J by 5 bases, with 12 bases between the two germline ends. There are 15 residues in the CDR3. The chain's CDR3 is CASSEFGPRNEKLFF. The CDR3 DNA is TGTGCCAGCAGTGAATTCGGACCGCGGAATGAAAAACTGTTTTTT.

The chain couples TRBV29-1 to TRBJ2-5, with 12 bases matching TRBD1. V dropped 6 bases and J dropped 5; count of bases not matched to a gene: 7. The CDR3 is 14 residues long. Germline V CDR1 and CDR2: SQVTM, ANQGSEA. CDR3 in amino acids: CSVGDRGRGETQYF. The DNA for the CDR3 is TGCAGCGTGGGGGACAGGGGGCGAGGGGAGACCCAGTACTTC.

This clonotype was counted a few times. This chain links TRBV24-1 with TRBJ2-1, with 11 bases aligning to TRBD2. This CDR3 comprises 16 residues. The trim removed 3 bases at V and 5 bases at J, leaving 5 bases unmatched. Germline V gives CDR1 KGHDR, CDR2 SFDVKD. CDR3 DNA sequence: TGTGCCACCAGTGATCCGGGACTAGCGGAGAACAATGAGCAGTTCTTC. This encodes CATSDPGLAENNEQFF.

The table lists this clonotype with a few counts. This chain links TRBV7-2 with TRBJ1-2, with D possibly being TRBD1 (5 bases). This CDR3 region has 15 residues. CDR1 is SGHTA and CDR2 is FQGNSA in the germline V gene. V lost 3 bases to trimming and J lost 2 bases, with 13 bases between them. This CDR3 reads CASSLAGKWNYGYTF. Written as DNA, the CDR3 is TGTGCCAGCAGCTTGGCAGGGAAGTGGAACTATGGCTACACCTTC. The complete variable domain, with remaining parts taken from reference TRBV7-2 and TRBJ1-2, reads GAGVSQSPSNKVTEKGKDVELRCDPISGHTALYWYRQSLGQGLEFLIYFQGNSAPDKSGLPSDRFSAERTGGSVSTLTIQRTQQEDSAVYLCASSLAGKWNYGYTFGSGTRLTVV.

V is TRBV6-6 and J is TRBJ1-2; D perhaps matches TRBD1 (5 bases). Germline lookup yields CDR1 MNHNY and CDR2 SVGAGI (reference sequence). V was shortened by 2 bases and J by 13 bases, with 14 bases between the two germline ends. This CDR3 is built from 12 residues. In nucleotides, the CDR3 is TGTGCCAGCAGTTACGTCCGGGGGATGGGCACCTTC. Residues: CASSYVRGMGTF.

This clonotype was counted only a few times. The genes are TRBV30 and TRBJ1-1; D is unclear. The CDR3 loop spans 12 amino acids. The V gene's germline CDR1 is GTSNPN and CDR2 SVGIG (reference sequence). V was cut by 1 base and J by 8 bases, with 11 bases left in between. The CDR3 DNA is TGTGCCTGGAGTGGGGTCGGTCCAGAAGCTTTCTTT. Its protein is CAWSGVGPEAFF.

J is TRBJ2-4 and V is TRBV7-2; 8 bases align to TRBD1. V shed 5 bases and J 7 bases; nucleotides not matched to a gene: 4. CDR3 size: 13 residues. The germline gives CDR1 SGHTA, CDR2 FQGNSA. In nucleotides, the CDR3 is TGTGCCAGCAGCAACGACAGGGGTAACATTCAGTACTTC. Translating gives CASSNDRGNIQYF.

The CDR3 here is CASSQEGPGLAGSGTDTQYF. The CDR3 DNA reads as TGTGCCAGCAGCCAAGAAGGACCGGGACTAGCGGGAAGCGGCACAGATACGCAGTATTTT. V and J are TRBV4-2 and TRBJ2-3; TRBD2 aligns across 13 bases. V lost 0 bases and J lost 1; bases outside the gene matches: 10. CDR3 length: 20 amino acids. CDR1 and CDR2 from the germline V gene are LGHNA and YNFKEQ.

The table lists this clonotype with a count of one. One end of the junction fails to match germline, which may point to a read error. The chain uses TRBV18 and TRBJ1-4, with 8 bases aligning to TRBD1. From germline, CDR1 is KGHSH and CDR2 LQKENI. CDR3 length: 15 amino acids. The DNA of the CDR3 is TGTGCCAGCTCAACGGAACCGGACAGGGCTGAAAAACCGTTTTTT. It yields the protein CASSTEPDRAEKPFF.

The chain recombines TRBV21-1 with TRBJ2-5; the D segment call TRBD1 is taken from the table without a DNA check. TRBJ2-7 explains the end of the DNA better; the J call may be wrong. TRBV21-1 is deemed a pseudogene. This CDR3 comprises 17 residues. The CDR3 reads CASSKEREQGVACEQYF. In DNA form, the CDR3 reads TGTGCCAGCAGCAAAGAGCGGGAACAGGGGGTTGCCTGCGAGCAGTACTTC.

This clonotype was seen more than once but under ten times. This rearrangement joins TRBV18 to TRBJ1-2; TRBD1 agrees at 9 bases. Germline V gives CDR1 KGHSH, CDR2 LQKENI. CDR3 size: 17 residues. Unmatched junction bases numbered 9, after V lost 3 bases and J lost 1 base. CDR3: CASSPKKGTGSNYGYTF. The CDR3 bases are TGTGCCAGCTCACCGAAAAAAGGGACAGGGAGTAACTATGGCTACACCTTC.

The CDR3 protein is CSARDFRQVGPEQYF. CDR3 bases: TGCAGTGCTAGAGATTTCCGACAGGTTGGGCCCGAGCAGTACTTC. The chain recombines TRBV20-1 with TRBJ2-7, with a weak D call TRBD1 (6 bases). The CDR3 contains 15 residues. V lost 0 bases, J lost 6 bases, and 18 bases lay in between. From germline, CDR1 is DFQATT and CDR2 SNEGSKA (reference sequence).

This clonotype was detected a few times. The chain joins TRBV4-3 to TRBJ1-4; TRBD1 aligns across 8 bases. This CDR3 contains 17 residues. The junction had 9 bases not matched to a gene; V was cut back by 4 bases and J by 2 bases. Germline CDR1 reads LGHNA; CDR2 reads YSLEER. The CDR3 coding sequence is TGCGCCAGCAGCCCAGACAGGGGCCCAGCGACTAATGAAAAACTGTTTTTT. Its translation: CASSPDRGPATNEKLFF.

V and J are TRBV9 and TRBJ2-7; the D is unclear. Germline lookup yields CDR1 SGDLS and CDR2 YYNGEE. CDR3 length equals 17 residues. Trimming cost V 3 bases and J 0 bases, with 19 bases left between them. The chain's CDR3 is CASSEGLTTMPSYEQYF. DNA for the CDR3: TGTGCCAGCAGCGAGGGCCTCACTACGATGCCCTCCTACGAGCAGTACTTC.

The chain employs TRBV29-1 and TRBJ2-5, with D possibly TRBD1 on 5 matching bases. The CDR3 is 14 residues long. With 2 bases removed from V and 5 bases from J, the gap between germline ends came to 15 bases. Germline V gives CDR1 SQVTM, CDR2 ANQGSEA. The CDR3 bases are TGCAGCGTTGAATATGGGGCGCACGGGGAGACCCAGTACTTC. Translation: CSVEYGAHGETQYF.

This clonotype has only a few counts. V and J are TRBV19 and TRBJ2-4; TRBD1 aligns across 8 bases. The CDR3 covers 14 residues. The J segment lost 5 bases and the V segment lost 4 bases, leaving 4 bases of the junction unmatched. Looked up from germline, CDR1 is LNHDA and CDR2 is SQIVND (reference sequence). The CDR3 DNA is TGTGCCAGTAGTACCGACAGGGGACAAAACATTCAGTACTTC. This encodes CASSTDRGQNIQYF.

The rearrangement uses TRBV29-1 and TRBJ2-3; 7 nucleotides agree with TRBD2. The germline V gene has CDR1 SQVTM and CDR2 ANQGSEA. V was clipped by 2 bases and J by 2 bases; unmatched bases: 4. CDR3 length: 14 residues. The CDR3 spells CSVERTRPTDTQYF. DNA of the CDR3: TGCAGCGTTGAACGGACTAGGCCCACAGATACGCAGTATTTT.

The V call is TRBV20-1, the J call TRBJ2-5; D ambiguous. The germline V gene has CDR1 DFQATT and CDR2 SNEGSKA (reference sequence). The CDR3 runs 12 residues. Trimming took 7 bases from V and 7 from J, leaving 16 bases between them. The CDR3 region has the DNA TGCAGTGGGAAGGACGACATTTGGACCCAGTACTTC. This sequence encodes CSGKDDIWTQYF.

This clonotype was seen only a few times. Relative to the germline gene, one junction end is altered; a read error may explain this. The chain is built from TRBV5-1 and TRBJ2-3; 7 bases align to TRBD1. The CDR3 consists of 16 residues. Looked up from germline, CDR1 is SGHRS and CDR2 is YFSETQ. This CDR3 is CASSLGRDRSTDTQYF. CDR3 nucleotides: TGTGCCAGCAGCTTAGGCCGGGACAGATCCACAGATACGCAGTATTTT.